This T cell receptor (beta chain) was documented in a study of CD4 T cells in relation to SARS-CoV-2 and coronaviruses. This clone was counted a few times. The antigen is undetermined. Data came from immunoSEQ multiplex PCR; TCRdb stores just in-frame clones and leaves some out. The sample lists roughly 30,000 clones, under 80% occurring once. Deletions cut 3 bases from V and 4 bases from J, with 13 bases between. The CDR3 runs 15 residues. Germline V gene data show CDR1 as MDHEN and CDR2 as SYDVKM. The sequenced material came from memory CD4+ T cells from PBMCs, cultured in vitro. The clonotype originates from an adult with COVID-19. The V and J genes are TRBV28 and TRBJ1-5, with D tentatively TRBD1 (6 bases). The CDR3 DNA sequence: TGTGCCAGCAGTTTTACCGGGACAAAGAATCAGCCCCAGCATTTT. Translated: CASSFTGTKNQPQHF.